The T cell receptor (beta chain) described here comes from a study of T cell responses to AZD1222 COVID-19 vaccine. The study's findings and limits: Spike was spanned by vaccine-associated CD4 TCRs, with dominance at 160-218 and 743-854. Researchers took repertoire samples only after the peak T cell response had come. Only six people who got AZD1222 tested seropositive at baseline. White British donors predominated, females outnumbered males, and clonal diversity was possibly underestimated.

In germline, CDR1 is LGHNA, CDR2 YSLEER. CDR3 length: 18 amino acids. Trimming shortened V by 0 bases and J by 4 bases, and 22 bases separated the two germline ends. Profiling relied on immunoSEQ multiplex PCR, and the TCRdb table lists in-frame clones only, not all of them. The table shows around 130,000 clones, with roughly 92% occurring only once. About this clone itself: Its antigen remains unknown.

This receptor was taken from an adult who received the AZD1222 COVID-19 vaccine. J is TRBJ2-7 and V is TRBV4-3, with D perhaps matching TRBD2 (6 bases). The material sequenced was peripheral blood, taken 28 days after the second AZD1222 dose. CDR3 coding DNA: TGCGCCAGCAGCCAAGATTTGCCCACTTTCGGGGGAGTGTACGAGCAGTACTTC. It translates to CASSQDLPTFGGVYEQYF.